The 3 T cell receptor beta chains below all came from one sample that was sequenced in a study of blood T cell repertoires in COVID-19. Sequencing used immunoSEQ multiplex PCR; TCRdb keeps in-frame clones, though not all of them. Of a few hundred thousand clones in the sample, roughly 89% were seen once. Input material: PBMCs or T cells enriched from blood (not recorded which). These receptor sequences come from a woman younger than 35 who had recovered from COVID-19.

The chain recombines TRBV19 with TRBJ1-5; D may be TRBD1 (6 bases). The CDR3 covers 15 residues. V was trimmed by 3 bases and J by 5 bases, leaving 14 bases between them. Germline lookup yields CDR1 LNHDA and CDR2 SQIVND (reference sequence). CDR3 DNA: TGTGCCAGTAGTATTTCCGGGACAACCTATCAGCCCCAGCATTTT. It codes for CASSISGTTYQPQHF.

This rearrangement joins TRBV7-9 to TRBJ1-1, with 12 bases matching TRBD1. V trimming: 5 bases; J trimming: 4 bases; junction bases outside the gene matches: 11. Looked up from germline, CDR1 is SEHNR and CDR2 is FQNEAQ (reference sequence). The CDR3 is 17 amino acids. CDR3 sequence (DNA): TGTGCCAGCAGCCCATCCGGGACAGGGGGCTTTGCCACTGAAGCTTTCTTT. It is translated as CASSPSGTGGFATEAFF.

There are a few counts of this clone. The rearrangement uses TRBV7-6 and TRBJ2-7, with TRBD1 matching over 7 bases. Germline CDR1 is SGHVS and CDR2 is FNYEAQ. This CDR3 has 15 amino acids. Losses at the gene ends were 5 bases for V and 2 bases for J; bases not matched to a gene: 9. The CDR3 sequence is CASSPGQARTYEQYF. As DNA, the CDR3 is TGTGCCAGCAGCCCCGGACAGGCCAGGACCTACGAGCAGTACTTC.